This T cell receptor beta chain was obtained from a study of cytomegalovirus exposure and HLA in healthy donors. Notes on this clone: The antigen remains unidentified.

The study ran its PCR with 60 Vbeta and 13 Jbeta primers. This table comes from immunoSEQ multiplex PCR, and its TCRdb copy is limited to in-frame clones, with some not included. This sample has about 140,000 clones, with about four fifths found just once. Between the trimmed V and J ends, which lost 1 base and 5 bases, there was a span of 15 bases. The CDR3 consists of 16 residues. Germline CDR1 reads SGHAT; CDR2 reads FQDESV (reference sequence). General observations from the study: While the bulk of TCR sequences proved rare, some public TCRs turned up in many donors.

The chain uses TRBV11-1 and TRBJ2-1, with D possibly matching TRBD1 (6 bases). Sequencing was performed on PBMCs. The TCR was taken from a man between 18 and 35 years old in good health and CMV-seropositive. CDR3 loop: CASSLVDRWGHNEQFF. Written as DNA, the CDR3 is TGTGCCAGCAGCTTAGTAGACCGATGGGGGCACAATGAGCAGTTCTTC.